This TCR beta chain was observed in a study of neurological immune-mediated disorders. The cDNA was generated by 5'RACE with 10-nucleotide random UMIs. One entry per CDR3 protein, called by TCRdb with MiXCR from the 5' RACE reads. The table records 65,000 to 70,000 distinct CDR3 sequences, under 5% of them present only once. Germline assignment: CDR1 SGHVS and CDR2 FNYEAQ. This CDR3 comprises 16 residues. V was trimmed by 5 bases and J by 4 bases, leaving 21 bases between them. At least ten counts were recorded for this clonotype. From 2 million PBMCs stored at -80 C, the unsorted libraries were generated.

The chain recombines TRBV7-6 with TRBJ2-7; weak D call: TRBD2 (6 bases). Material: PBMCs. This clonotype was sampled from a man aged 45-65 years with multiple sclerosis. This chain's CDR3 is CASSVRPGLLSYEQYF. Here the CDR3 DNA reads TGTGCCAGCAGCGTACGACCGGGACTTCTCTCTTACGAGCAGTACTTC. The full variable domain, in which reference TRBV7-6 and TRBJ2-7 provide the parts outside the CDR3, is GAGVSQSPRYKVTKRGQDVALRCDPISGHVSLYWYRQALGQGPEFLTYFNYEAQQDKSGLPNDRFSAERPEGSISTLTIQRTEQRDSAMYRCASSVRPGLLSYEQYFGPGTRLTVT.